One and the same sample provided the 11 T cell receptor beta chains below, sequenced in a study of blood T cell repertoires in COVID-19. Only in-frame clones appear in the TCRdb table, and some are missing; sequencing was by immunoSEQ multiplex PCR. The table shows some 200,000 clones, with about 86% occurring only once. Sequenced material: peripheral blood. These receptor sequences come from a woman of 80 years or more in a cohort sampled during active or convalescent COVID-19.

The chain combines TRBV5-1 with TRBJ1-1; no firm D call. V was cut by 1 base and J by 1 base, with 8 bases left in between. The CDR3 totals 14 residues. The V gene's germline CDR1 is SGHRS and CDR2 YFSETQ. The CDR3 coding sequence is TGCGCCAGCAGCTTGCTTTCGGGGAACACTGAAGCTTTCTTT. It encodes CASSLLSGNTEAFF.

The V call is TRBV5-5, the J call TRBJ1-1; 7 bases line up with TRBD1. The CDR3 is 16 amino acids. Trimming removed 4 bases from V and 5 bases from J; junction bases left unmatched: 14. In germline, CDR1 is SGHKS, CDR2 YYEKEE (reference sequence). CDR3 sequence: CASSRTYRGGETEAFF. DNA of the CDR3: TGTGCCAGCAGCCGCACGTACAGGGGAGGTGAGACTGAAGCTTTCTTT.

The chain has TRBV6-5 and TRBJ1-4; D gene unclear. Germline assignment: CDR1 MNHEY and CDR2 SVGAGI. V gave up 6 bases and J gave up 10 bases, with 12 bases separating them. The length of the CDR3 is 12 residues. CDR3 sequence reads: CASSPIPGKLFF. The CDR3 DNA follows: TGTGCCAGCAGCCCCATTCCCGGAAAACTGTTTTTT.

The V and J genes are TRBV11-3 and TRBJ1-4, with 7 bases lining up with TRBD1. Germline V lookup: CDR1 SGHNT, CDR2 YENEEA. Trimming cost V 4 bases and J 10 bases; bases outside gene matches: 9. The CDR3 runs 14 residues. The CDR3: CASSSTGLVGKLFF. As DNA, the CDR3 is TGTGCCAGCAGCTCGACAGGGTTGGTGGGAAAACTGTTTTTT.

This clone was seen more than once but under ten times. V is TRBV19 and J is TRBJ1-3; D is ambiguous. Trimming stripped 7 bases from V and 2 bases from J, with 12 bases between. CDR1 LNHDA and CDR2 SQIVND come from the germline V gene (reference sequence). The CDR3 is made up of 14 amino acids. The CDR3 nucleotides read TGTGCCAGTATCCCGCGAGGTGCTGGAAACACCATATATTTT. Its translation: CASIPRGAGNTIYF.

This sequence joins TRBV11-2 and TRBJ1-1, with no clear D. This CDR3 spans 13 amino acids. V lost 1 base to trimming and J lost 4 bases, with 7 bases between them. The germline V gene has CDR1 SGHAT and CDR2 FQNNGV. The CDR3: CASSLVEGTEAFF. The CDR3 region has the DNA TGTGCCAGCAGCTTAGTCGAGGGCACTGAAGCTTTCTTT.

The CDR3 spells CASSLAPTESYEQYF. CDR3 DNA: TGTGCCAGCAGCTTAGCCCCGACAGAGTCCTACGAGCAGTACTTC. This sequence joins TRBV7-6 and TRBJ2-7; TRBD1 might be the D (5 bases). CDR1 SGHVS and CDR2 FNYEAQ come from the germline V gene. CDR3 length: 15 amino acids. Trimming cost V 0 bases and J 1 base, with 10 bases left between them. Complete variable domain (other parts from reference TRBV7-6 and TRBJ2-7): GAGVSQSPRYKVTKRGQDVALRCDPISGHVSLYWYRQALGQGPEFLTYFNYEAQQDKSGLPNDRFSAERPEGSISTLTIQRTEQRDSAMYRCASSLAPTESYEQYFGPGTRLTVT.

The J gene is TRBJ2-1, the V gene TRBV30; D is unclear. With 8 bases removed from V and 5 bases from J, the gap between germline ends came to 10 bases. CDR1 and CDR2 from the germline V gene are GTSNPN and SVGIG (reference sequence). The CDR3 spans 11 residues. In nucleotides, the CDR3 is TGTGCCACGGTAATCCACAATGAGCAGTTCTTC. It encodes CATVIHNEQFF. Combining the CDR3 with reference TRBV30 and TRBJ2-1 gives the whole variable domain SQTIHQWPATLVQPVGSPLSLECTVEGTSNPNLYWYRQAAGRGLQLLFYSVGIGQISSEVPQNLSASRPQDRQFILSSKKLLLSDSGFYLCATVIHNEQFFGPGTRLTVL.

The CDR3 protein is CASSENMKGLLRETQYF. The CDR3 DNA reads TGTGCCAGCAGTGAAAATATGAAGGGGCTCCTGCGAGAGACCCAGTACTTC. V gene TRBV2 combines with J gene TRBJ2-5; a possible D gene is TRBD1 (5 bases). Germline V lookup: CDR1 SNHLY, CDR2 FYNNEI. This CDR3 spans 17 amino acids. The V and J ends lost 2 bases and 4 bases respectively, with 20 bases between them.

V gene TRBV18 combines with J gene TRBJ2-2, with TRBD2 identical over 9 bases. Germline loops: CDR1 KGHSH, CDR2 LQKENI. V dropped 1 base and J dropped 6; count of bases not matched to a gene: 9. The CDR3 has 17 residues. As DNA, the CDR3 is TGTGCCAGCTCACCACTACTAGCGGGTGGCGACCCCGGGGAGCTGTTTTTT. Translated: CASSPLLAGGDPGELFF.

The chain joins TRBV9 to TRBJ2-5, with 7 bases lining up with TRBD1. Germline values: CDR1 SGDLS, CDR2 YYNGEE. This CDR3 is built from 14 residues. The V segment lost 0 bases and the J segment 7 bases; nucleotides outside the gene matches: 6. The CDR3 loop reads CASSVGQGRRTQYF. DNA for the CDR3: TGTGCCAGCAGCGTAGGACAGGGCCGTAGGACCCAGTACTTC.